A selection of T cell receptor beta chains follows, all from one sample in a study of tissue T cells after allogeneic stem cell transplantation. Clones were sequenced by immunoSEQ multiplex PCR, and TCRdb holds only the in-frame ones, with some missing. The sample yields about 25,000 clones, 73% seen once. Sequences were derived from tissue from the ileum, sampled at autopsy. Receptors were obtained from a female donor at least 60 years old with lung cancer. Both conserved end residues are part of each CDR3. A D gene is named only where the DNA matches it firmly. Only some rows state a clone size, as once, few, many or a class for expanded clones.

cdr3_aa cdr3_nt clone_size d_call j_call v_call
CAWSKRQTYYGYTF TGTGCCTGGAGCAAGAGGCAGACCTACTATGGCTACACCTTC NA NA TRBJ1-2 TRBV30
CASSSYRGPNTEAFF TGTGCCAGCAGTTCCTACAGGGGCCCGAACACTGAAGCTTTCTTT NA TRBD1 TRBJ1-1 TRBV6-5
CASSQEGLAYGYTF TGTGCCAGCAGCCAAGAGGGACTTGCCTATGGCTACACCTTC few NA TRBJ1-2 TRBV3-1/TRBV3-2
CASSLPQGASTDTQYF TGTGCCAGCAGCTTACCACAGGGGGCTAGCACAGATACGCAGTATTTT NA TRBD1 TRBJ2-3 TRBV11-2
CASRDRTSGSGEQFF TGTGCCAGCAGGGACCGGACTAGCGGGAGTGGTGAGCAGTTCTTC few TRBD2 TRBJ2-1 TRBV2
CASSIRGRGETQYF TGTGCCAGTAGTATAAGGGGCAGGGGGGAGACCCAGTACTTC NA TRBD1 TRBJ2-5 TRBV19
CTSSQVLAGRTQYF TGCACCAGCAGCCAAGTTCTAGCGGGCAGAACCCAGTACTTC NA NA TRBJ2-5 TRBV1
CASSLLAGRGYEQYF TGTGCCAGCAGCCTACTAGCGGGGCGGGGTTACGAGCAGTACTTC NA TRBD2 TRBJ2-7 TRBV11-3
CASSLVGGRGYEQYF TGTGCCAGCAGCTTAGTCGGTGGGAGGGGGTACGAGCAGTACTTC medium-sized NA TRBJ2-7 TRBV7-2
CASSLSLWGGTPLHF TGTGCCAGCAGCTTAAGCCTTTGGGGAGGGACACCCCTCCACTTT NA NA TRBJ1-6 TRBV5-6
CASSNTLAGPYEQYF TGTGCCAGCAGTAACACCTTAGCGGGGCCCTACGAGCAGTACTTC medium-sized TRBD2 TRBJ2-7 TRBV3-1/TRBV3-2
CAWEAGGGAFF TGTGCCTGGGAAGCAGGGGGAGGCGCTTTCTTT NA TRBD1 TRBJ1-1 TRBV30
CAWTPREVPTDTQYF TGTGCCTGGACCCCCCGGGAGGTACCCACAGATACGCAGTATTTT NA TRBD2 TRBJ2-3 TRBV30
CASSPVWGRGYTF TGTGCCAGCAGCCCCGTATGGGGACGAGGCTACACCTTC NA NA TRBJ1-2 TRBV12-3/TRBV12-4
CASSQGSPGTEAFF TGTGCCAGCAGCCAGGGTTCTCCCGGCACTGAAGCTTTCTTT NA NA TRBJ1-1 TRBV3-1/TRBV3-2
CASSRTLTSGYTF TGTGCCAGCAGCCGGACCCTCACTTCGGGCTACACCTTC once NA TRBJ1-2 TRBV11-2
CATSSFTSGRARGDTQYF TGTGCCACCAGCAGCTTTACTAGCGGGAGGGCCAGGGGAGATACGCAGTATTTT NA TRBD2 TRBJ2-3 TRBV15
CASSQEIGATYYGYTF TGCGCCAGCAGCCAAGAGATTGGGGCAACCTATTATGGCTACACCTTC NA NA TRBJ1-2 TRBV4-1
CASSGLAGVPVSYEQYF TGTGCCAGCAGTGGACTAGCGGGGGTACCCGTCTCCTACGAGCAGTACTTC once TRBD2 TRBJ2-7 TRBV6-4
CASSGTGAQPQHF TGTGCCAGCAGTGGGACAGGAGCTCAGCCCCAGCATTTT NA TRBD1 TRBJ1-5 TRBV25-1
CASSQELGGHLNTEAFF TGTGCCAGCAGCCAAGAATTGGGCGGGCATTTGAACACTGAAGCTTTCTTT large NA TRBJ1-1 TRBV3-1/TRBV3-2
CASSRGSGTQYEQYF TGTGCCAGCAGCAGAGGTAGCGGGACACAGTACGAGCAGTACTTC NA TRBD2 TRBJ2-7 TRBV11-2
CASSFKREYADTQYF TGTGCCAGCAGCTTCAAGCGGGAGTATGCAGATACGCAGTATTTT few TRBD2 TRBJ2-3 TRBV7-2
CASSQDYSGNEQFF TGCGCCAGCAGCCAAGACTATAGCGGGAATGAGCAGTTCTTC NA TRBD2 TRBJ2-1 TRBV4-1
CASSQGGSGRAALEQYF TGTGCCAGCAGCCAAGGAGGAAGCGGGAGGGCCGCCCTCGAGCAGTACTTC NA TRBD2 TRBJ2-7 TRBV4-2
CASSFVAVGGNSPLHF TGTGCCAGCAGCTTTGTGGCGGTTGGGGGTAATTCACCCCTCCACTTT NA NA TRBJ1-6 TRBV5-6
CATSDSRRSSYNEQFF TGTGCCACCAGTGATTCGAGACGGAGCTCCTACAATGAGCAGTTCTTC few NA TRBJ2-1 TRBV24-1
CASSEPYYEQYF TGCGCCAGCAGTGAGCCATACTACGAGCAGTACTTC NA NA TRBJ2-7 TRBV10-2
CAVTGLGPGANVLTF TGTGCCGTCACGGGTTTAGGTCCTGGGGCCAACGTCCTGACTTTC NA NA TRBJ2-6 TRBV6-5
CASWSGRAHEQYF TGTGCCTCCTGGAGCGGGAGGGCCCACGAGCAGTACTTC NA TRBD2 TRBJ2-7 TRBV30
CASSVGAVSNQPQHF TGTGCCAGCTCCGTCGGGGCCGTTAGCAATCAGCCCCAGCATTTT NA NA TRBJ1-5 TRBV6-5
CASSPWYGSRNTIYF TGTGCCAGCAGCCCCTGGTACGGCAGTAGGAACACCATATATTTT NA NA TRBJ1-3 TRBV3-1/TRBV3-2
CASSVTDSQGTPQHF TGTGCCAGCAGCGTAACAGACAGTCAGGGGACGCCCCAGCATTTT NA NA TRBJ1-5 TRBV9
CATSRKSSYEQYF TGTGCCACCAGCAGGAAGAGCTCCTACGAGCAGTACTTC NA NA TRBJ2-7 TRBV15
CASSDPRRVDTQYF TGTGCCAGCAGTGACCCCCGGAGGGTAGATACGCAGTATTTT NA NA TRBJ2-3 TRBV28
CASSIGTSMNTEAFF TGTGCCAGTAGTATCGGGACGTCCATGAACACTGAAGCTTTCTTT NA NA TRBJ1-1 TRBV19
CASSSGHAGGTSYNEQFF TGCGCCAGCAGCTCGGGCCACGCGGGCGGTACGTCCTACAATGAGCAGTTCTTC NA NA TRBJ2-1 TRBV5-1
CGDRGTYGYTF TGCGGAGACAGGGGCACCTATGGCTACACCTTC NA TRBD1 TRBJ1-2 TRBV29-1
CASSPRRGLETQYF TGTGCCAGCTCACCACGGAGGGGACTGGAGACCCAGTACTTC NA NA TRBJ2-5 TRBV18
CASTPLLDYGYTF TGTGCCAGCACCCCCCTTTTGGACTATGGCTACACCTTC few NA TRBJ1-2 TRBV6-4
CAWTAGGANYEQYF TGTGCCTGGACCGCAGGGGGCGCTAACTACGAGCAGTACTTC NA TRBD1 TRBJ2-7 TRBV30
CASSYQGAYNEQFF TGTGCCAGCAGCTACCAGGGGGCCTACAATGAGCAGTTCTTC NA TRBD1 TRBJ2-1 TRBV5-5
CASSYRGTSFPDNSPLHF TGTGCCAGCAGCTACCGGGGGACTAGCTTTCCCGATAATTCACCCCTCCACTTT NA NA TRBJ1-6 TRBV7-2
CSARGFDRGRDTQYF TGCAGTGCTCGTGGGTTTGACAGGGGGAGAGATACGCAGTATTTT NA TRBD1 TRBJ2-3 TRBV20-1
CASSPGTSGRLRTGELFF TGCGCCAGCAGTCCCGGGACTAGCGGGAGGTTGCGGACCGGGGAGCTGTTTTTT NA TRBD2 TRBJ2-2 TRBV5-1
CASSLDGRTNSPLHF TGCGCCAGCAGCTTGGATGGGAGAACTAATTCACCCCTCCACTTT NA NA TRBJ1-6 TRBV5-1
CASRRQGSGSPLHF TGTGCCAGCAGAAGACAGGGATCGGGTTCACCCCTCCACTTT once TRBD1 TRBJ1-6 TRBV2
CATSRDGPATYEQYF TGTGCCACCAGCAGAGATGGTCCGGCCACCTACGAGCAGTACTTC NA NA TRBJ2-7 TRBV15
CATSDGGPAYEQYF TGTGCCACCAGTGATGGGGGGCCAGCCTACGAGCAGTACTTC NA NA TRBJ2-7 TRBV24-1
CASSPDTRFEAFF TGTGCCAGCTCACCAGATACCAGGTTTGAAGCTTTCTTT few NA TRBJ1-1 TRBV18
CASSYTGDVGYTF TGTGCCAGCAGTTACACAGGGGATGTGGGCTACACCTTC few TRBD1 TRBJ1-2 TRBV6-5
CASSLSAGVQETQYF TGTGCCAGCAGCTTGAGCGCGGGGGTTCAAGAGACCCAGTACTTC NA TRBD2 TRBJ2-5 TRBV11-2
CASSLGGLPPLHF TGCGCCAGCAGCTTAGGTGGCCTCCCACCCCTCCACTTT NA NA TRBJ1-6 TRBV4-1
CASTGPGRWQFF TGTGCCAGCACTGGACCCGGGAGATGGCAGTTCTTC NA NA TRBJ2-1 TRBV7-9
CASSYGFGDTQYF TGTGCCAGCAGTTACGGGTTTGGGGATACGCAGTATTTT NA NA TRBJ2-3 TRBV6-5
CASSYRGGETQYF TGTGCCAGCAGTTACAGGGGGGGAGAGACCCAGTACTTC NA NA TRBJ2-5 TRBV6-6
CASSLTYSGGGTTDTQYF TGTGCCAGCAGCTTAACGTACTCAGGCGGGGGGACTACAGATACGCAGTATTTT NA TRBD2 TRBJ2-3 TRBV7-3